The rows below give T cell receptor beta chains drawn from one sample of a study of blood T cell repertoires in COVID-19. Sequenced by immunoSEQ multiplex PCR; TCRdb stores in-frame clones only, minus some. This table has about 430,000 clones, around 90% appearing once. Source material: peripheral blood. The receptors here all came from a man between 18 and 29 years old with COVID-19, enrolled during active disease. Each CDR3 is given with its conserved first and last residue. A D gene is named only where the DNA matches it firmly. Size tells how often a clone was seen (once, few, many) or the class of an expanded clone, and some rows leave it out.

d_call: TRBD1; clone_size: -; v_call: TRBV5-4; j_call: TRBJ1-4; cdr3_aa: CASSRGTGWDEKLFF; cdr3_nt: TGTGCCAGCAGCAGAGGGACAGGGTGGGATGAAAAACTGTTTTTT
d_call: TRBD1; clone_size: -; v_call: TRBV30; j_call: TRBJ1-2; cdr3_aa: CAWGHTRQGPFFGPNYGYTF; cdr3_nt: TGTGCCTGGGGTCATACCCGACAGGGACCCTTTTTTGGGCCTAACTATGGCTACACCTTC
d_call: -; clone_size: -; v_call: TRBV12-3/TRBV12-4; j_call: TRBJ2-3; cdr3_aa: CASSPRRADTQYF; cdr3_nt: TGTGCCAGCAGTCCCAGGAGGGCAGATACGCAGTATTTT
d_call: -; clone_size: few; v_call: TRBV18; j_call: TRBJ1-1; cdr3_aa: CASSPQESNTEAFF; cdr3_nt: TGTGCCAGCTCACCACAAGAGTCGAACACTGAAGCTTTCTTT
d_call: TRBD2; clone_size: -; v_call: TRBV11-3; j_call: TRBJ2-1; cdr3_aa: CASSLGGLAGEINNEQFF; cdr3_nt: TGTGCCAGCAGCTTAGGAGGACTAGCGGGGGAGATAAACAATGAGCAGTTCTTC
d_call: TRBD2; clone_size: -; v_call: TRBV7-8; j_call: TRBJ2-1; cdr3_aa: CASSLAGLAGANEQFF; cdr3_nt: TGTGCCAGCAGCTTAGCGGGACTAGCGGGAGCGAATGAGCAGTTCTTC
d_call: TRBD2; clone_size: -; v_call: TRBV6-6; j_call: TRBJ2-7; cdr3_aa: CASSYSQRGGYEQYF; cdr3_nt: TGTGCCAGCAGTTACTCCCAGCGGGGGGGATACGAGCAGTACTTC
d_call: TRBD1; clone_size: -; v_call: TRBV11-2; j_call: TRBJ2-7; cdr3_aa: CASSYDRGDEQYF; cdr3_nt: TGTGCCAGCAGCTATGACAGGGGGGACGAGCAGTACTTC
d_call: -; clone_size: -; v_call: TRBV6-2/TRBV6-3; j_call: TRBJ2-5; cdr3_aa: CASSGGWETQYF; cdr3_nt: TGTGCCAGCAGTGGAGGATGGGAGACCCAGTACTTC
d_call: TRBD2; clone_size: -; v_call: TRBV10-3; j_call: TRBJ2-3; cdr3_aa: CAISESATSGTPPDTQYF; cdr3_nt: TGTGCCATCAGTGAGTCCGCGACTAGCGGGACCCCTCCAGATACGCAGTATTTT
d_call: TRBD1; clone_size: -; v_call: TRBV3-1/TRBV3-2; j_call: TRBJ2-1; cdr3_aa: CASSQDSPDRLWNNEQFF; cdr3_nt: TGTGCCAGCAGCCAAGATTCGCCGGACAGGTTATGGAACAATGAGCAGTTCTTC
d_call: TRBD1; clone_size: -; v_call: TRBV5-1; j_call: TRBJ2-1; cdr3_aa: CASSLATGANNEQFF; cdr3_nt: TGCGCCAGCAGCTTGGCGACAGGGGCGAACAATGAGCAGTTCTTC